The next 13 T cell receptor beta chains were all read from a single sample in a study of early T cells in non-severe SARS-CoV-2 infection. A single record per CDR3 protein comes from TCRdb applying MiXCR to the 5' RACE reads. The data contain about 110,000 distinct CDR3 sequences, 9% to 13% of them seen just once; the ten biggest clones take up around 2.9%. Sequencing was performed on whole blood. The receptors derive from an adult who was a healthcare worker with PCR-confirmed SARS-CoV-2 infection or an uninfected control (not recorded which).

This clonotype was seen more than once but under ten times. J is TRBJ2-5 and V is TRBV11-2; 10 bases line up with TRBD2. The germline V gene has CDR1 SGHAT and CDR2 FQNNGV. The V gene end was trimmed by 3 bases and the J gene end by 0 bases; junction bases not matched to a gene: 4. CDR3 length equals 16 residues. CDR3 nucleotides: TGTGCCAGCAGCTTGGGCACTAGCGGGAACCAAGAGACCCAGTACTTC. It is translated as CASSLGTSGNQETQYF.

This clonotype was seen a handful of times. The chain has TRBV18 and TRBJ1-1; tentatively, D is TRBD1 (5 bases). Germline CDR1 and CDR2: KGHSH and LQKENI. The CDR3 contains 15 residues. Trimming removed 6 bases at V and 0 bases at J, with 14 bases between. CDR3 region: CASSHGAILNTEAFF. CDR3 DNA: TGTGCCAGCTCTCACGGGGCCATATTGAACACTGAAGCTTTCTTT.

This clonotype was picked up a small number of times. The rearrangement links TRBV28 to TRBJ2-7; weak D call: TRBD2 (6 bases). The CDR3 covers 14 residues. Per germline, CDR1 MDHEN and CDR2 SYDVKM. Trimming took off 10 bases at V and 0 bases at J, with 16 bases between the two ends. The CDR3 DNA sequence: TGTGCCACTGCTACGGCGGGAATCTCCTACGAGCAGTACTTC. As protein: CATATAGISYEQYF.

This clonotype has a handful of counts. The chain has TRBV3-1 and TRBJ2-7; 10 nucleotides line up with TRBD2. The CDR3 sequence is 16 residues long. Germline lookup yields CDR1 LGHDT and CDR2 YNNKEL (reference sequence). After removal of 5 bases from V and 2 bases from J, the junction contained 9 bases not matched to a gene. CDR3 bases: TGTGCCAGCAGCACGAGACTAGCGGGCCTGACCTACGAGCAGTACTTC. Encoded protein: CASSTRLAGLTYEQYF.

CDR3 protein: CASQAGGDYNEQFF. The CDR3, as DNA: TGTGCCAGTCAAGCGGGAGGGGATTACAATGAGCAGTTCTTC. The genes are TRBV25-1 and TRBJ2-1; TRBD2 matches at 10 bases. Trimming cost V 9 bases and J 4 bases; bases outside gene matches: 6. The CDR3 runs 14 residues. In germline, CDR1 is MGHDK, CDR2 SYGVNS.

This clonotype was seen at least ten times. V is TRBV6-1 and J is TRBJ2-3, with TRBD2 matching 11 bases. Germline-derived CDR1 and CDR2 are MNHNS and SASEGT. Trimming cost V 4 bases and J 5 bases; bases outside gene matches: 11. This CDR3 has 17 residues. The CDR3 sequence is CASSAGVAGGQGDTQYF. The DNA of the CDR3 is TGTGCCAGCAGTGCCGGAGTAGCGGGGGGGCAGGGAGATACGCAGTATTTT.

In this sample, this clonotype turned up a few times. The chain recombines TRBV4-1 with TRBJ2-2; the match to TRBD1 covers 9 bases. Per germline, CDR1 MGHRA and CDR2 YSYEKL. The CDR3 sequence is 14 residues long. V lost 1 base, J lost 7 bases, and 1 base stayed unmatched. CDR3 loop: CASSQGQGGGELFF. The CDR3 DNA is TGCGCCAGCAGCCAAGGACAGGGGGGCGGGGAGCTGTTTTTT.

V usage is TRBV9 and J usage is TRBJ2-1; D ambiguous. Trimming stripped 4 bases from V and 7 bases from J, with 12 bases between. Germline values: CDR1 SGDLS, CDR2 YYNGEE. CDR3 size: 13 residues. The CDR3 loop reads CASSQRPDNEQFF. As DNA, the CDR3 is TGTGCCAGCAGCCAGAGACCGGATAATGAGCAGTTCTTC.

The V call is TRBV5-4, the J call TRBJ2-2, with 8 bases that match TRBD2. In germline, CDR1 is SGHNT, CDR2 YYREEE (reference sequence). The CDR3 totals 17 residues. After removal of 1 base from V and 9 bases from J, the junction contained 14 bases not matched to a gene. This CDR3 reads CASSLSGRISGNRELFF. The CDR3 DNA sequence: TGTGCCAGCAGCTTGTCTGGACGGATTAGCGGGAACCGGGAGCTGTTTTTT. Combining the CDR3 with reference TRBV5-4 and TRBJ2-2 gives the whole variable domain ETGVTQSPTHLIKTRGQQVTLRCSSQSGHNTVSWYQQALGQGPQFIFQYYREEENGRGNFPPRFSGLQFPNYSSELNVNALELDDSALYLCASSLSGRISGNRELFFGEGSRLTVL.

This clonotype was recorded many times. For the CDR3, the DNA is TGTGCCAGCAGTTTCTCCCGTGGAGGGACCCGTGCCTATGGCTACACCTTC. Its protein is CASSFSRGGTRAYGYTF. This chain links TRBV12-3 or TRBV12-4 with TRBJ1-2, with D tentatively TRBD1 (5 bases). The CDR3 consists of 17 residues. V lost 3 bases to trimming and J lost 4 bases, with 21 bases between them.

The V call is TRBV20-1, the J call TRBJ2-2; D perhaps matches TRBD2 (6 bases). The CDR3 has 15 residues. Germline values: CDR1 DFQATT, CDR2 SNEGSKA (reference sequence). The V gene lost 1 base and the J gene lost 4 bases, with 13 bases spanning the gap. As DNA, the CDR3 is TGCAGTGCTAGAGGGGCGGGGCGCGTCACCGGGGAGCTGTTTTTT. Protein: CSARGAGRVTGELFF.

This clonotype was observed a few times. The rearrangement joins TRBV6-6 to TRBJ2-7, with TRBD1 matching 8 bases. V shed 6 bases and J 2 bases; nucleotides not matched to a gene: 12. Germline values: CDR1 MNHNY, CDR2 SVGAGI (reference sequence). The CDR3 has 16 residues. CDR3 in amino acids: CASRPLDRGRPYEQYF. The CDR3 DNA reads as TGTGCCAGCAGACCGCTCGACAGGGGACGACCCTACGAGCAGTACTTC.

This clonotype was seen a handful of times. The chain uses TRBV2 and TRBJ2-3, with a possible D match to TRBD1 (5 bases). CDR1 is SNHLY, CDR2 FYNNEI, per germline. The CDR3 is made up of 17 amino acids. Trimming left V 3 bases short and J 4 bases short, with 20 bases between. The CDR3 coding sequence is TGTGCCAGCAGTGAGGGCCCTGTCCAGGGCCGAGCAGATACGCAGTATTTT. Its protein product is CASSEGPVQGRADTQYF.